One sample yielded the 25 T cell receptor beta chains listed below, sequenced in a study of cytomegalovirus exposure and HLA in healthy donors (dated by TCRdb to between 2016 and 2019). The method was the immunoSEQ multiplex PCR assay. The multiplex PCR relied on a mix of 60 forward primers for TCR Vbeta segments and 13 reverse primers for TCR Jbeta segments. Not all clones reach the TCRdb copy of this immuneACCESS table, which keeps in-frame sequences only. Checked studies attribute under half of the gap to unresolved V genes and leave the rest unexplained. The sample has 150,000 to 200,000 clones on record, roughly 70% of them singletons. The ten largest clones represent about 3% of the sample. Source material: PBMCs. These receptors originate from a middle-aged woman in good health and CMV-seropositive.

The chain is built from TRBV5-1 and TRBJ2-7, with D perhaps matching TRBD2 (5 bases). The CDR3 is made up of 14 amino acids. Germline CDR1 and CDR2: SGHRS and YFSETQ. Trimming took off 0 bases at V and 4 bases at J, with 11 bases between the two ends. CDR3 amino acids: CASSLAEGWYEQYF. Here the CDR3 DNA reads TGCGCCAGCAGCTTGGCCGAGGGTTGGTACGAGCAGTACTTC.

With regard to this clone: One junction end disagrees with the germline gene, perhaps due to a read error. J is TRBJ1-1 and V is TRBV6-5, with TRBD1 identical over 7 bases. Germline V gives CDR1 MNHEY, CDR2 SVGAGI. The CDR3 totals 14 residues. The CDR3 bases are TGTACCAGCAGTTACAGGGGTGCGAACACTGAAGCTTTCTTT. Translated, it gives CTSSYRGANTEAFF.

The J gene is TRBJ1-5, the V gene TRBV28; 8 bases map to TRBD1. Germline CDR1 reads MDHEN; CDR2 reads SYDVKM. This CDR3 spans 17 amino acids. V was clipped by 3 bases and J by 7 bases; unmatched bases: 14. The CDR3 loop is CASSFRLRIQGEQPQHF. The CDR3 bases are TGTGCCAGCAGTTTCCGACTTAGAATACAGGGGGAGCAGCCCCAGCATTTT.

The J gene is TRBJ2-1, the V gene TRBV27; a possible D gene is TRBD2 (6 bases). The V end was cut by 10 bases, the J end by 3 bases, with 13 bases between. The germline V gene encodes CDR1 MNHEY and CDR2 SMNVEV (reference sequence). The CDR3 has 13 residues. CDR3 amino acids: CATLGGFYNEQFF. The CDR3 bases are TGTGCCACGCTGGGGGGTTTCTACAATGAGCAGTTCTTC.

The V and J genes are TRBV13 and TRBJ2-3; D ambiguous. CDR3 size: 14 residues. V dropped 5 bases and J dropped 5 bases, with 14 bases sitting between them. Germline-derived CDR1 and CDR2 are PRHDT and FYEKMQ (reference sequence). CDR3 in DNA: TGTGCCAGCAGCCATCTAACTTCCGAAGATACGCAGTATTTT. Amino acids: CASSHLTSEDTQYF. The full variable domain, completed using reference TRBV13 and TRBJ2-3, is AAGVIQSPRHLIKEKRETATLKCYPIPRHDTVYWYQQGPGQDPQFLISFYEKMQSDKGSIPDRFSAQQFSDYHSELNMSSLELGDSALYFCASSHLTSEDTQYFGPGTRLTVL.

The CDR3 DNA reads TGTGCCAGTAGTCCGGGGACAGGGATGAATCAGCCCCAGCATTTT. Its protein product is CASSPGTGMNQPQHF. This sequence joins TRBV19 and TRBJ1-5, with 9 bases aligning to TRBD1. With V trimmed by 5 bases and J by 4 bases, 6 bases remained unmatched. In germline, CDR1 is LNHDA, CDR2 SQIVND (reference sequence). The CDR3 has 15 amino acids.

This clone turned up a few times. The chain joins TRBV6-1 to TRBJ1-1; 7 bases are a match to TRBD1. The length of the CDR3 is 13 residues. Per germline, CDR1 MNHNS and CDR2 SASEGT. The V gene end was trimmed by 10 bases and the J gene end by 0 bases; junction bases not matched to a gene: 5. The CDR3 DNA is TGTGCCATCGGGACAGCGATGAACACTGAAGCTTTCTTT. Encoded protein: CAIGTAMNTEAFF.

The chain carries TRBV18 and TRBJ1-5; D perhaps matches TRBD1 (5 bases). Germline V gene data show CDR1 as KGHSH and CDR2 as LQKENI. The V gene lost 3 bases and the J gene lost 6 bases, with 21 bases spanning the gap. The CDR3 is 17 amino acids. CDR3 coding DNA: TGTGCCAGCTCACCCTCATTGGGCTCGCAGGGAATTCAGCCCCAGCATTTT. This sequence encodes CASSPSLGSQGIQPQHF.

This clone was picked up one time. This chain joins TRBV28 and TRBJ2-7, with 9 bases identical to TRBD2. J lost 3 bases, V lost 2 bases, and 8 bases had no gene match. This CDR3 contains 16 residues. CDR1 and CDR2 (germline): MDHEN, SYDVKM. The CDR3 coding sequence is TGTGCCAGCAGTTTAGCAGCGGCTAGCGGGGTCTACGAGCAGTACTTC. Translating it yields CASSLAAASGVYEQYF. Using reference TRBV28 and TRBJ2-7 for the parts outside the CDR3, the full variable domain is DVKVTQSSRYLVKRTGEKVFLECVQDMDHENMFWYRQDPGLGLRLIYFSYDVKMKEKGDIPEGYSVSREKKERFSLILESASTNQTSMYLCASSLAAASGVYEQYFGPGTRLTVT.

CDR3 loop: CASSLGSGFGAYEQYF. CDR3 nucleotides: TGTGCCAGCTCTCTCGGGTCGGGGTTTGGTGCCTACGAGCAGTACTTC. The V gene is TRBV18, the J gene TRBJ2-7, with D possibly TRBD2 on 5 matching bases. CDR1 and CDR2 from the germline V gene are KGHSH and LQKENI. V was pared by 6 bases and J by 2 bases, with 20 bases between. CDR3 length: 16 residues.

As to this clone: Germline and junction disagree at one end, which may indicate a read error. The chain couples TRBV19 to TRBJ1-1; TRBD1 is a possible D gene (6 bases). The CDR3 loop spans 10 amino acids. CDR1 LNHDA and CDR2 SQIVND come from the germline V gene (reference sequence). CDR3 nucleotide sequence: TGTGCCAGTAGTGCCGGACAGCCGACGTTT. Translated: CASSAGQPTF.

The CDR3 reads CASSTLAGAHEQYF. The DNA of the CDR3 is TGTGCCAGCAGCACCCTAGCGGGAGCACACGAGCAGTACTTC. V is TRBV27 and J is TRBJ2-7; 10 nucleotides agree with TRBD2. The CDR3 spans 14 residues. Germline V CDR1 and CDR2: MNHEY, SMNVEV (reference sequence). The junction had 7 bases not matched to a gene; V was cut back by 6 bases and J by 5 bases.

The chain carries TRBV4-3 and TRBJ1-2, with TRBD1 matching 8 bases. The ends lost 3 bases at V and 4 bases at J; junction bases unmatched: 7. The CDR3 extends over 15 amino acids. From germline, CDR1 is LGHNA and CDR2 YSLEER. CDR3 coding DNA: TGCGCCAGCAGCCAGGGACAGGCAACGTTCTATGGCTACACCTTC. Amino acids: CASSQGQATFYGYTF.

CDR3: CASRPGPRDIQYF. CDR3 DNA sequence: TGTGCCAGCCGCCCGGGTCCCCGGGACATTCAGTACTTC. The chain couples TRBV7-9 to TRBJ2-4; D uncertain. Trimming took 8 bases from V and 8 from J, leaving 16 bases between them. This CDR3 has 13 amino acids. The germline gives CDR1 SEHNR, CDR2 FQNEAQ (reference sequence).

In its sample, this clone was seen a few times. The V gene is TRBV7-9, the J gene TRBJ1-1; TRBD1 aligns across 10 bases. The V segment lost 1 base and the J segment 10 bases; nucleotides outside the gene matches: 6. This CDR3 contains 14 residues. Germline V gives CDR1 SEHNR, CDR2 FQNEAQ (reference sequence). The CDR3 DNA reads as TGTGCCAGCAGCTTAGATGGGACAGGGGAGCGAGCTTTCTTT. Protein: CASSLDGTGERAFF.

This clone was recorded a few times. The rearrangement links TRBV19 to TRBJ2-7, with D possibly matching TRBD1 (6 bases). CDR1 and CDR2 from the germline V gene are LNHDA and SQIVND (reference sequence). V lost 3 bases and J lost 1, with 13 bases in between. The CDR3 contains 15 residues. In DNA, the CDR3 is TGTGCCAGTAGTATTCGTTCAGGGGTGTCCTACGAGCAGTACTTC. Its translation: CASSIRSGVSYEQYF.

A few counts support this clone. This chain joins TRBV11-2 and TRBJ2-7; 8 nucleotides line up with TRBD1. J was trimmed by 5 bases and V by 3 bases; bases with no gene match: 9. CDR3 length: 15 residues. Germline CDR1 SGHAT, CDR2 FQNNGV. In DNA, the CDR3 is TGTGCCAGCAGCTTGGTGGGCAGGGGGCTCAACGAGCAGTACTTC. This translates into CASSLVGRGLNEQYF.

The genes are TRBV7-2 and TRBJ1-3, with D unresolved. Trimming pared 5 bases from V and 4 bases from J, leaving 9 bases between. Per germline, CDR1 SGHTA and CDR2 FQGNSA. The CDR3 loop spans 13 amino acids. The chain's CDR3 is CASSTYLGNTIYF. CDR3 nucleotides: TGTGCCAGCAGCACTTATCTGGGAAACACCATATATTTT. Full variable domain (rest looked up from reference TRBV7-2 and TRBJ1-3): GAGVSQSPSNKVTEKGKDVELRCDPISGHTALYWYRQSLGQGLEFLIYFQGNSAPDKSGLPSDRFSAERTGGSVSTLTIQRTQQEDSAVYLCASSTYLGNTIYFGEGSWLTVV.

This rearrangement joins TRBV19 to TRBJ1-5, with 7 bases fitting TRBD1. With 0 bases clipped from V and 3 bases from J, the junction kept 11 bases outside the gene matches. Per germline, CDR1 LNHDA and CDR2 SQIVND (reference sequence). The CDR3 contains 18 residues. The CDR3 DNA reads as TGTGCCAGTAGTATAGATCTGAGGGACAGCCGTTTCAATCAGCCCCAGCATTTT. It translates to CASSIDLRDSRFNQPQHF.

A few counts support this clone. The genes are TRBV5-1 and TRBJ1-4, with D possibly being TRBD1 (6 bases). This CDR3 comprises 15 residues. V gave up 4 bases and J gave up 2 bases, with 12 bases separating them. CDR1 is SGHRS, CDR2 YFSETQ, per germline. CDR3 DNA sequence: TGCGCCAGCAGCCTCCCCCAGGGGACTAATGAAAAACTGTTTTTT. Its protein product is CASSLPQGTNEKLFF. The full variable domain, with the rest looked up from reference TRBV5-1 and TRBJ1-4, is KAGVTQTPRYLIKTRGQQVTLSCSPISGHRSVSWYQQTPGQGLQFLFEYFSETQRNKGNFPGRFSGRQFSNSRSEMNVSTLELGDSALYLCASSLPQGTNEKLFFGSGTQLSVL.

This sequence joins TRBV2 and TRBJ1-4, with D uncertain. There are 14 residues in the CDR3. Trimming left V 6 bases short and J 4 bases short, with 12 bases between. The germline CDR1 and CDR2 sequences are SNHLY and FYNNEI. The CDR3 reads CASRSTQVNEKLFF. The DNA for the CDR3 is TGTGCCAGCAGATCCACCCAGGTTAATGAAAAACTGTTTTTT.

The V gene is TRBV19, the J gene TRBJ2-1; possible D gene TRBD2, 5 bases. Per germline, CDR1 LNHDA and CDR2 SQIVND (reference sequence). V was shortened by 4 bases and J by 10 bases, with 11 bases between the two germline ends. CDR3 size: 12 residues. The DNA for the CDR3 is TGTGCCAGTAGTAACGGGGAACAGGAGCAGTTCTTC. Protein: CASSNGEQEQFF.

The chain combines TRBV28 with TRBJ1-2, with D possibly matching TRBD1 (6 bases). Germline loops: CDR1 MDHEN, CDR2 SYDVKM. The CDR3 length is 15 residues. The germline V and J ends were trimmed by 2 bases and 1 base, with 11 bases remaining between them. CDR3 loop: CASSLEGGVNYGYTF. CDR3 DNA sequence: TGTGCCAGCAGTTTAGAAGGGGGGGTTAACTATGGCTACACCTTC.

The chain is built from TRBV6-1 and TRBJ2-5; TRBD1 agrees at 7 bases. With V trimmed by 1 base and J by 3 bases, 5 bases remained unmatched. Looked up from germline, CDR1 is MNHNS and CDR2 is SASEGT. CDR3 length equals 15 residues. The CDR3: CASSEGQGWEETQYF. CDR3 in DNA: TGTGCCAGCAGTGAAGGACAGGGATGGGAAGAGACCCAGTACTTC.

J is TRBJ2-2 and V is TRBV28, with 7 bases fitting TRBD2. Germline V CDR1 and CDR2: MDHEN, SYDVKM. The CDR3 is 15 amino acids. V was pared by 5 bases and J by 7 bases, with 10 bases of the junction left unmatched. CDR3 amino acids: CASSAPGGRFGELFF. CDR3 coding DNA: TGTGCCAGCAGTGCCCCGGGAGGAAGGTTCGGGGAGCTGTTTTTT.